This TCR beta chain emerged from a study of Graves' ophthalmopathy and Graves' hyperthyroidism. Germline assignment: CDR1 MNHEY and CDR2 SVGAGI. V gave up 0 bases and J gave up 0 bases, with 6 bases separating them. CDR3 length: 16 amino acids. Certain patients, namely those with other autoimmune diseases, uncontrolled infections, pregnancy or lactation, were excluded. RNA transcripts yielded amplified TCR beta CDR3 regions. RT-PCR in the first round used HTBI primers; a second-round multiplex PCR followed. MiXCR, run by TCRdb on the multiplex PCR reads, gives a single entry per CDR3 protein. The profile shows a few hundred thousand distinct CDR3 sequences, about 21% of them singletons. This clonotype was picked up many times.

The clonotype originates from a young woman with stable Graves' hyperthyroidism. Sequencing was performed on peripheral blood. The chain carries TRBV6-5 and TRBJ1-6, with unresolved D. The CDR3 protein is CASSYSWSSYNSPLHF. CDR3 sequence (DNA): TGTGCCAGCAGTTACTCGTGGAGCTCCTATAATTCACCCCTCCACTTT.